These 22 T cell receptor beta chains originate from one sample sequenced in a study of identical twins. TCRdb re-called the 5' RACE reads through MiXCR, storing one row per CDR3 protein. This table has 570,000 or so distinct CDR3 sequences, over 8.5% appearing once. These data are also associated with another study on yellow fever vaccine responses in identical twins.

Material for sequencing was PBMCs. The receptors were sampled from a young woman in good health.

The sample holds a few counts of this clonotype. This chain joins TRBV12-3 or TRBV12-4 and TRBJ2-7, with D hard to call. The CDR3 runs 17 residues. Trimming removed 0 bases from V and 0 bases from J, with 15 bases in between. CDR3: CASSLAEFLSSSYEQYF. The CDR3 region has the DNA TGTGCCAGCAGTTTAGCGGAGTTTCTATCCAGCTCCTACGAGCAGTACTTC.

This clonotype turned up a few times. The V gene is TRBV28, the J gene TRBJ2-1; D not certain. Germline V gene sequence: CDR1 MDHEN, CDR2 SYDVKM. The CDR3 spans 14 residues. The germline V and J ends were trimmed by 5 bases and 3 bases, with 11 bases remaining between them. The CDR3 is CASSQRPLYNEQFF. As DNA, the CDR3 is TGTGCCAGCAGTCAGCGTCCTCTCTACAATGAGCAGTTCTTC.

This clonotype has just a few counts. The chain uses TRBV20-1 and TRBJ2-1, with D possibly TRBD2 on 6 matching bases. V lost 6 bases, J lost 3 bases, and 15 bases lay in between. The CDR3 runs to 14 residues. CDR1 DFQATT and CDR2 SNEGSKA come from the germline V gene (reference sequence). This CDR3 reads CSAGATSFYNEQFF. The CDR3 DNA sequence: TGCAGTGCCGGCGCTACTAGCTTCTACAATGAGCAGTTCTTC.

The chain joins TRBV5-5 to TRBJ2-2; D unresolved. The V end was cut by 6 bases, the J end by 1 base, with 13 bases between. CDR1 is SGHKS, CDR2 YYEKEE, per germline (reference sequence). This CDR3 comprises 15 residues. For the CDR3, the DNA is TGTGCCAGCAATCGGGTGGTAGGGAACACCGGGGAGCTGTTTTTT. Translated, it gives CASNRVVGNTGELFF.

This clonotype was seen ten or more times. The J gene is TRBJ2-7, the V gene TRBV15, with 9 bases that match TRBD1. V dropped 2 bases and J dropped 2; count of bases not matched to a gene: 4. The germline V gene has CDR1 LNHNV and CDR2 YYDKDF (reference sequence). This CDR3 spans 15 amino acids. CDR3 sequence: CATSRTGTGTYEQYF. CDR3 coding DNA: TGTGCCACCAGCAGAACCGGGACAGGGACCTACGAGCAGTACTTC.

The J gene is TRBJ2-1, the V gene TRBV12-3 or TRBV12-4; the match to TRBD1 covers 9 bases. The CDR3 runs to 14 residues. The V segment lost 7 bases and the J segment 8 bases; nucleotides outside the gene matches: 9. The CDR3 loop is CASTNGQGRDEQFF. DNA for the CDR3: TGTGCCAGCACCAACGGACAGGGGCGGGATGAGCAGTTCTTC.

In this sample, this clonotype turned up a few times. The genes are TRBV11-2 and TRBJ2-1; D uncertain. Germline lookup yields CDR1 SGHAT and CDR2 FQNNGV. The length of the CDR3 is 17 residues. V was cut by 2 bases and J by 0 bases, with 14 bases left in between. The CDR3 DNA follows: TGTGCCAGCAGCTTATTCGGACCGACGAGCTCCTACAATGAGCAGTTCTTC. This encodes CASSLFGPTSSYNEQFF.

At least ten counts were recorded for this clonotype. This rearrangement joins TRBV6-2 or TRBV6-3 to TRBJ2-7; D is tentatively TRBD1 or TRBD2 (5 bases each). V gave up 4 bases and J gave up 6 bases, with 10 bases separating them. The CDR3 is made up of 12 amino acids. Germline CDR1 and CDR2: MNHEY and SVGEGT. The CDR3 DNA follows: TGTGCCAGCAGTTGGGGGACGTTCGAGCAGTACTTC. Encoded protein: CASSWGTFEQYF.

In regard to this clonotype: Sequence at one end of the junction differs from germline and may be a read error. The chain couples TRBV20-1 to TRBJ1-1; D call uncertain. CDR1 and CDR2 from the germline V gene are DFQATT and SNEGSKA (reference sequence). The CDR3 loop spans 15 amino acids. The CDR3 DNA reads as TGCAGTGCTAGAGATGACGCCCCTGACTTGTGGGGTTGGCTCTTT. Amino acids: CSARDDAPDLWGWLF.

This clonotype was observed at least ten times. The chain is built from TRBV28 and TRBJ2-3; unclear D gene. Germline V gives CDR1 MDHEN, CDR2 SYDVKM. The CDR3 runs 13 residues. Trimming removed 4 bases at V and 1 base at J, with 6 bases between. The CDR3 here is CASSSAGTDTQYF. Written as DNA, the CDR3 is TGTGCCAGCAGTTCGGCGGGCACAGATACGCAGTATTTT.

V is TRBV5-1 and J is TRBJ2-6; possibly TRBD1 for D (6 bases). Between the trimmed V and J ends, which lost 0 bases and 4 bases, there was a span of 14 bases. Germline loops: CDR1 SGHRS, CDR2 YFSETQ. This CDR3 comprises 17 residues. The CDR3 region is CASSLEGVKGGANVLTF. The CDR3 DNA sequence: TGCGCCAGCAGCTTGGAGGGGGTCAAAGGAGGGGCCAACGTCCTGACTTTC. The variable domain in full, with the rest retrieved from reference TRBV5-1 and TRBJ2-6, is KAGVTQTPRYLIKTRGQQVTLSCSPISGHRSVSWYQQTPGQGLQFLFEYFSETQRNKGNFPGRFSGRQFSNSRSEMNVSTLELGDSALYLCASSLEGVKGGANVLTFGAGSRLTVL.

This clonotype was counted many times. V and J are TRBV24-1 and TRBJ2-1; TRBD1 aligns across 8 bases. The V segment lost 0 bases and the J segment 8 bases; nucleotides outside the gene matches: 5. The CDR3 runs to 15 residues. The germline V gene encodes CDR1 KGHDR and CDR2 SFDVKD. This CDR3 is CATSDLRQGRDEQFF. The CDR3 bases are TGTGCCACCAGTGATTTGAGACAGGGGAGAGATGAGCAGTTCTTC.

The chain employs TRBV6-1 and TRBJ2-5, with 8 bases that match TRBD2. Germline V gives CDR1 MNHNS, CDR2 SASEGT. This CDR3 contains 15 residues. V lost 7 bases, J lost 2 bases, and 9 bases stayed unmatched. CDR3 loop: CASKTGGALQETQYF. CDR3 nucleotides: TGTGCCAGCAAAACGGGGGGGGCCCTACAAGAGACCCAGTACTTC.

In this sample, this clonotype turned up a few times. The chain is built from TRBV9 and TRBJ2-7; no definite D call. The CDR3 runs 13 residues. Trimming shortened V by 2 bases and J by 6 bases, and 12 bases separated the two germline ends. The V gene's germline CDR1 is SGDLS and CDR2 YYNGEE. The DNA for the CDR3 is TGTGCCAGCAGCGTGTTCGACATCTCCGAGCAGTACTTC. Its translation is CASSVFDISEQYF.

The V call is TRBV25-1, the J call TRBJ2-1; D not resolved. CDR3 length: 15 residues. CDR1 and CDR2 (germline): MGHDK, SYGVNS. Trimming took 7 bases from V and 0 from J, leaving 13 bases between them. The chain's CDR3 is CASKLEFGSYNEQFF. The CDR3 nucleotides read TGTGCCAGCAAGCTGGAATTTGGCTCCTACAATGAGCAGTTCTTC.

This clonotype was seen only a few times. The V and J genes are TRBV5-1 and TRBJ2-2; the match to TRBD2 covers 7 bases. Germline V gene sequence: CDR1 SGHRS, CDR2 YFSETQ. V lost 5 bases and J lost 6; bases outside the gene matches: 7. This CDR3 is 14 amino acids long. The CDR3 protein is CASSPRTSAGELFF. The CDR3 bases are TGCGCCAGCAGTCCCCGGACTAGTGCCGGGGAGCTGTTTTTT.

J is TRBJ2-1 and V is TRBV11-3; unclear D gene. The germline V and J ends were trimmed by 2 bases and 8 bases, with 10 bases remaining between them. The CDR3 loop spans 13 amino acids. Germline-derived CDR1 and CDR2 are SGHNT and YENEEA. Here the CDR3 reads CASSLYGSHEQFF. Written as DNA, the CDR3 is TGTGCCAGCAGCTTATATGGCTCCCATGAGCAGTTCTTC.

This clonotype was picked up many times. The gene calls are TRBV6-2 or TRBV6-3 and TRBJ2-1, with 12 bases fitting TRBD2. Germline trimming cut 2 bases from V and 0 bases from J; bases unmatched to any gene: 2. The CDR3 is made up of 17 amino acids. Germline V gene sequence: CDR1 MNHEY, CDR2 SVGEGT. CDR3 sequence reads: CASSYRLAGDSYNEQFF. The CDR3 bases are TGTGCCAGCAGTTACCGACTAGCGGGGGACTCCTACAATGAGCAGTTCTTC.

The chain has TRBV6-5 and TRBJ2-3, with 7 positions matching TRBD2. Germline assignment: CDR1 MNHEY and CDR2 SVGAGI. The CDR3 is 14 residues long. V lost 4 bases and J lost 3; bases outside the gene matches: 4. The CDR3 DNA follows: TGTGCCAGCAGTTCGCGGGGGAAAACAGATACGCAGTATTTT. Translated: CASSSRGKTDTQYF.

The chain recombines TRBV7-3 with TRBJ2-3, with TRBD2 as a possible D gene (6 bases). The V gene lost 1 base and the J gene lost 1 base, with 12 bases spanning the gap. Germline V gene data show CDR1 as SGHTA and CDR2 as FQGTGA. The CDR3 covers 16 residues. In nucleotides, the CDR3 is TGTGCCAGCAGCTTAAAACCGGGGGTTGGCACAGATACGCAGTATTTT. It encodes CASSLKPGVGTDTQYF. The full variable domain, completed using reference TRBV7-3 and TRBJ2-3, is GAGVSQTPSNKVTEKGKYVELRCDPISGHTALYWYRQSLGQGPEFLIYFQGTGAADDSGLPNDRFFAVRPEGSVSTLKIQRTERGDSAVYLCASSLKPGVGTDTQYFGPGTRLTVL.

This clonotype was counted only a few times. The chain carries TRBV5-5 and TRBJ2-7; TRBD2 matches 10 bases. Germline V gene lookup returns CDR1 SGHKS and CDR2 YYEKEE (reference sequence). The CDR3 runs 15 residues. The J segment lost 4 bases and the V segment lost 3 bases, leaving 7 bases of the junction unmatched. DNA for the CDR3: TGTGCCAGCAGCTCTTCACTAGCGGGAATGTACGAGCAGTACTTC. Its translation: CASSSSLAGMYEQYF.

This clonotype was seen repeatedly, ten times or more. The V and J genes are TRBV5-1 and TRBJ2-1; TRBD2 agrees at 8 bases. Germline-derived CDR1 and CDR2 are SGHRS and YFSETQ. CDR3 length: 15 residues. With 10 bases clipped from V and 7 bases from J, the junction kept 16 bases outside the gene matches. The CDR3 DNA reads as TGCGCCTGCGTTAGGTCGAGCGGGAGATTTAATGAGCAGTTCTTC. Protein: CACVRSSGRFNEQFF.